A selection of T cell receptor beta chains follows, all from one sample in a study of beta chain features in type 1 diabetes. The table came from immunoSEQ multiplex PCR; TCRdb's copy has only in-frame clones and leaves some out. The top ten clones hold 0.55% to 0.75% of a sample with 130,000 or so clones, roughly 9.7% of them seen once. Input material: central memory CD4+ T cells from blood. These receptors all stem from a woman aged 40 to 50 in good health. CDR3s include the opening cysteine and the closing phenylalanine or tryptophan. The D gene is left open where the match is weak. Size tells how often a clone was seen (once, few, many) or the class of an expanded clone, and some rows leave it out.

d_call,v_call,j_call,clone_size,cdr3_aa,cdr3_nt
TRBD2,TRBV5-4,TRBJ2-7,few,CASSYSGGAYEQYF,TGTGCCAGCAGTTATAGCGGGGGGGCATACGAGCAGTACTTC
TRBD2,TRBV9,TRBJ2-2,few,CASSEGLAVGTGELFF,TGTGCCAGCAGCGAAGGACTAGCGGTGGGCACCGGGGAGCTGTTTTTT
.,TRBV15,TRBJ2-5,.,CATSRARFQETQYF,TGTGCCACCAGCAGAGCTAGGTTTCAAGAGACCCAGTACTTC
TRBD1,TRBV6-6,TRBJ1-1,.,CASSPSMDRGREAFF,TGTGCCAGCAGCCCATCGATGGACAGGGGAAGAGAAGCTTTCTTT
.,TRBV27,TRBJ1-1,few,CASRTRWTNKGTEAFF,TGTGCCAGCAGAACACGATGGACAAATAAAGGCACTGAAGCTTTCTTT
.,TRBV29-1,TRBJ2-3,.,CSVDPQGKDTQYF,TGCAGCGTTGATCCCCAGGGAAAAGATACGCAGTATTTT
.,TRBV5-4,TRBJ2-5,few,CASSSDWKETQYF,TGTGCCAGCAGCTCAGACTGGAAAGAGACCCAGTACTTC
TRBD1,TRBV13,TRBJ2-7,.,CASSPRKDRGPSYEQYF,TGTGCCAGCAGCCCCCGGAAGGACAGGGGGCCCTCCTACGAGCAGTACTTC
.,TRBV7-9,TRBJ1-3,.,CASSLAQGTNVGNTIYF,TGTGCCAGCAGCTTAGCGCAGGGGACCAACGTTGGAAACACCATATATTTT
.,TRBV19,TRBJ1-5,.,CASSIQSNQPQHF,TGTGCCAGTAGTATTCAGAGCAATCAGCCCCAGCATTTT
.,TRBV6-5,TRBJ1-1,.,CASSSGQLMNTEAFF,TGTGCCAGCAGTTCCGGACAGCTCATGAACACTGAAGCTTTCTTT
.,TRBV9,TRBJ2-7,.,CASSAGGGTYEQYF,TGTGCCAGCAGCGCCGGAGGGGGCACCTACGAGCAGTACTTC
TRBD1,TRBV2,TRBJ2-1,.,CASSPQGAGEQFF,TGTGCCAGCAGTCCTCAGGGGGCAGGTGAGCAGTTCTTC
TRBD1,TRBV5-1,TRBJ2-4,.,CASSLGDRELNIQYF,TGCGCCAGCAGCTTGGGGGACAGAGAATTAAACATTCAGTACTTC
.,TRBV6-1,TRBJ1-5,.,CASSESGIQSNQPQHF,TGTGCCAGCAGTGAAAGCGGCATACAGAGCAATCAGCCCCAGCATTTT
.,TRBV18,TRBJ2-3,.,CASSQAAFTDTQYF,TGTGCCAGCTCACAGGCAGCGTTCACAGATACGCAGTATTTT
TRBD1,TRBV11-2,TRBJ2-7,few,CASSLGQGLISYEQYF,TGTGCCAGCAGCTTAGGACAGGGGTTAATATCCTACGAGCAGTACTTC
TRBD1,TRBV7-8,TRBJ2-7,few,CASSPRQGRDEQYF,TGTGCCAGCAGCCCGAGACAGGGGCGGGACGAGCAGTACTTC
.,TRBV2,TRBJ1-5,.,CASNEQRDQPQHF,TGTGCCAGCAATGAGCAACGGGATCAGCCCCAGCATTTT
.,TRBV29-1,TRBJ2-1,few,CSAEEGQSYNEQFF,TGCAGCGCGGAGGAGGGACAGTCCTACAATGAGCAGTTCTTC
TRBD1,TRBV20-1,TRBJ2-7,.,CSAWTGYEQYF,TGCAGTGCTTGGACAGGGTACGAGCAGTACTTC
.,TRBV18,TRBJ1-1,few,CASSPPGGQNTEAFF,TGTGCCAGCTCACCACCAGGTGGGCAGAACACTGAAGCTTTCTTT
.,TRBV5-1,TRBJ2-7,many,CASSLVRGSEQYF,TGCGCCAGCAGCTTGGTTCGGGGAAGCGAGCAGTACTTC
TRBD1,TRBV2,TRBJ2-5,many,CATPGQGTETQYF,TGTGCCACCCCGGGACAGGGGACGGAGACCCAGTACTTC
.,TRBV4-1,TRBJ2-2,few,CASSQERLASSKSNTGELFF,TGCGCCAGCAGCCAAGAACGTCTAGCCTCCTCCAAATCGAACACCGGGGAGCTGTTTTTT
.,TRBV14,TRBJ2-2,few,CASSPTRIIPGELFF,TGTGCCAGCAGCCCGACTAGGATAATTCCCGGGGAGCTGTTTTTT
.,TRBV5-6,TRBJ1-1,.,CASTGGQKPNTEAFF,TGTGCCAGCACCGGGGGGCAGAAGCCGAACACTGAAGCTTTCTTT
.,TRBV19,TRBJ1-2,many,CASSGGRGYGYTF,TGTGCCAGTAGTGGTGGCAGGGGCTATGGCTACACCTTC
TRBD2,TRBV18,TRBJ2-7,.,CASSPYLTSGDSYEQYF,TGTGCCAGCTCACCATATTTGACTAGCGGGGACTCCTACGAGCAGTACTTC
TRBD2,TRBV11-2,TRBJ2-1,many,CASSLDRASGVSEQFF,TGTGCCAGCAGCTTAGATCGCGCTAGCGGGGTCAGTGAGCAGTTCTTC
TRBD1,TRBV18,TRBJ2-1,.,CASSPSGQGPNEQFF,TGTGCCAGCTCACCTTCAGGACAGGGGCCGAATGAGCAGTTCTTC
TRBD1,TRBV6-1,TRBJ1-2,few,CASIHRDSNYGYTF,TGTGCCAGCATCCACCGGGACAGTAACTATGGCTACACCTTC
.,TRBV5-1,TRBJ2-6,few,CASSLEAAGTLGANVLTF,TGCGCCAGCAGCTTGGAGGCCGCGGGTACCCTCGGGGCCAACGTCCTGACTTTC
.,TRBV7-9,TRBJ1-5,.,CASSFAQDQPQHF,TGTGCCAGCAGCTTTGCACAGGATCAGCCCCAGCATTTT
.,TRBV14,TRBJ2-5,many,CASTRGFQETQYF,TGTGCCAGCACCCGAGGGTTTCAAGAGACCCAGTACTTC
.,TRBV7-2,TRBJ2-3,.,CASSLGRGDTQYF,TGTGCCAGCAGCTTAGGGCGGGGAGATACGCAGTATTTT
.,TRBV6-1,TRBJ1-5,.,CASSERAGVQPQHF,TGTGCCAGCAGTGAACGGGCAGGGGTTCAGCCCCAGCATTTT